The 19 T cell receptor beta chains reported below all come from one sample, sequenced in a study of cytomegalovirus exposure and HLA in healthy donors (dated 2017 in TCRdb). Receptor libraries were prepared by the immunoSEQ multiplex PCR assay. The multiplex PCR relied on a mix of 60 forward primers for TCR Vbeta segments and 13 reverse primers for TCR Jbeta segments. The clones in this table, taken by TCRdb from immuneACCESS, are in-frame only. Not every clone is retained; where verified, under half of the shortfall comes from an unresolved V gene, and the cause of the rest is unknown. Across this sample there are 100,000 or so clones, with around 84% seen only once. About 9.4% of the sample is held by the ten biggest clonotypes. Sequencing was performed on PBMCs. These receptors were obtained from a human donor in good health.

V and J are TRBV11-2 and TRBJ2-5; D might be TRBD2 (5 bases). CDR3 length equals 14 residues. Trimming pared 1 base from V and 5 bases from J, leaving 11 bases between. The germline gives CDR1 SGHAT, CDR2 FQNNGV. CDR3 residues: CASSLAGGQETQYF. CDR3 nucleotides: TGTGCCAGCAGCTTAGCCGGAGGCCAGGAGACCCAGTACTTC.

The chain links TRBV27 to TRBJ1-5; 7 positions agree with TRBD1. V lost 7 bases and J lost 3; bases outside the gene matches: 9. Per the germline V gene, CDR1 is MNHEY and CDR2 is SMNVEV (reference sequence). The length of the CDR3 is 15 residues. Here the CDR3 reads CASKEGAFDNQPQHF. In DNA, the CDR3 is TGTGCCAGCAAGGAGGGGGCTTTCGACAATCAGCCCCAGCATTTT.

The chain employs TRBV2 and TRBJ1-2, with D maybe TRBD1 (5 bases). Germline loops: CDR1 SNHLY, CDR2 FYNNEI. V was shortened by 8 bases and J by 0 bases, with 13 bases between the two germline ends. The CDR3 totals 14 residues. For the CDR3, the DNA is TGTGCCAGCGCAAGGGGCGGCACTAACTATGGCTACACCTTC. It codes for CASARGGTNYGYTF.

The chain couples TRBV28 to TRBJ2-3; TRBD2 matches at 8 bases. The germline gives CDR1 MDHEN, CDR2 SYDVKM. Unmatched junction bases numbered 6, after V lost 1 base and J lost 0 bases. The CDR3 contains 17 residues. The CDR3 is CASSLSLAVESTDTQYF. CDR3 in DNA: TGTGCCAGCAGTTTATCACTAGCGGTGGAAAGCACAGATACGCAGTATTTT.

The chain joins TRBV4-1 to TRBJ2-7; D possibly corresponds to TRBD1 (6 bases). Deletions cut 4 bases from V and 6 bases from J, with 25 bases between. The CDR3 consists of 17 residues. Germline-derived CDR1 and CDR2 are MGHRA and YSYEKL. The CDR3 loop reads CASSLLPGTPPSGEQYF. The CDR3 nucleotides read TGCGCCAGCAGCCTTCTACCCGGGACACCCCCGTCGGGCGAGCAGTACTTC.

The J gene is TRBJ2-2, the V gene TRBV11-3, with D perhaps matching TRBD2 (5 bases). Germline CDR1 is SGHNT and CDR2 is YENEEA. The CDR3 loop spans 13 amino acids. The germline V and J ends were trimmed by 3 bases and 6 bases, with 8 bases remaining between them. The CDR3 coding sequence is TGTGCCAGCAGCTTCTCCGGGGCCGGGGAGCTGTTTTTT. It yields the protein CASSFSGAGELFF.

The chain links TRBV5-4 to TRBJ1-1; D possibly corresponds to TRBD1 (5 bases). V lost 0 bases, J lost 7 bases, and 10 bases lay in between. Per the germline V gene, CDR1 is SGHNT and CDR2 is YYREEE (reference sequence). The CDR3 sequence is 13 residues long. CDR3 loop: CASSLVGGVEAFF. The CDR3 nucleotides read TGTGCCAGCAGCTTGGTAGGAGGGGTTGAAGCTTTCTTT.

The gene calls are TRBV5-8 and TRBJ1-6, with TRBD1 matching 7 bases. V trimming: 0 bases; J trimming: 6 bases; junction bases outside the gene matches: 3. CDR1 is SGHTS and CDR2 is YDEGEE in the germline V gene. The CDR3 is 15 amino acids. The CDR3: CASSLVQGSNSPLHF. The DNA of the CDR3 is TGTGCCAGCAGCTTGGTACAGGGGAGTAATTCACCCCTCCACTTT.

The chain combines TRBV6-1 with TRBJ2-7; D is perhaps TRBD1 (5 bases). The CDR3 length is 15 residues. Germline CDR1 reads MNHNS; CDR2 reads SASEGT. Trimming pared 1 base from V and 3 bases from J, leaving 13 bases between. The DNA for the CDR3 is TGTGCCAGCAGTGAAGGCCAGGGCAGGGTCTACGAGCAGTACTTC. It specifies CASSEGQGRVYEQYF.

The chain uses TRBV14 and TRBJ1-1; the D gene is possibly TRBD1 (5 bases). CDR1 and CDR2 (germline): SGHDN, FVKESK. V was pared by 0 bases and J by 4 bases, with 12 bases between. The CDR3 consists of 15 residues. The CDR3 bases are TGTGCCAGCAGCCAAGATTGGGCCAGGGTCACTGAAGCTTTCTTT. It codes for CASSQDWARVTEAFF.

The CDR3 region is CSVKGTGGDEQYF. Written as DNA, the CDR3 is TGCAGCGTGAAGGGGACAGGGGGCGACGAGCAGTACTTC. This chain links TRBV29-1 with TRBJ2-7; 12 nucleotides match TRBD1. Germline V gene sequence: CDR1 SQVTM, CDR2 ANQGSEA. The CDR3 extends over 13 amino acids. V lost 6 bases and J lost 5; bases outside the gene matches: 5.

As for this clone: Other DNA sequences in this specimen translate into the identical CDR3. The DNA for the CDR3 is TGCGCCAGCTTGGGAGCGGGAGGTCACCTATCCGGGGAGCTGTTTTTT. It codes for CASLGAGGHLSGELFF. The chain has TRBV5-1 and TRBJ2-2; TRBD2 agrees at 9 bases. The germline V gene encodes CDR1 SGHRS and CDR2 YFSETQ. The CDR3 is 16 amino acids. Trimming at V came to 7 bases and at J to 6 bases, leaving 13 bases not matched to a gene.

This sequence joins TRBV5-1 and TRBJ1-3; D gene ambiguous. V lost 0 bases and J lost 0, with 7 bases in between. This CDR3 is built from 15 residues. The V gene's germline CDR1 is SGHRS and CDR2 YFSETQ. CDR3 loop: CASSLDGSSGNTIYF. The CDR3 DNA follows: TGCGCCAGCAGCTTGGATGGGAGCTCTGGAAACACCATATATTTT.

This chain uses TRBV4-3 with TRBJ2-6; weak D call: TRBD1 (6 bases). CDR3 length equals 16 residues. V was trimmed by 1 base and J by 1 base, leaving 8 bases between them. Looked up from germline, CDR1 is LGHNA and CDR2 is YSLEER. Here the CDR3 DNA reads TGCGCCAGCAGCCAAGGCGACAGGTCTGGGGCCAACGTCCTGACTTTC. The encoded protein is CASSQGDRSGANVLTF.

CDR3 in DNA: TGTGCCAGCAGCCCCGATAGCGGGAGCTCCTACGAGCAGTACTTC. It translates to CASSPDSGSSYEQYF. This chain connects TRBV7-2 to TRBJ2-7; 9 bases line up with TRBD2. Trimming cost V 5 bases and J 0 bases; bases outside gene matches: 5. Germline CDR1 SGHTA, CDR2 FQGNSA. The CDR3 runs to 15 residues.

Only one count was recorded for this clone. The chain couples TRBV10-3 to TRBJ2-5, with D possibly being TRBD1 (5 bases). Germline V CDR1 and CDR2: ENHRY, SYGVKD. The V and J ends lost 6 bases and 2 bases respectively, with 13 bases between them. The CDR3 is 14 residues long. The DNA for the CDR3 is TGTGCCATCAGGAGACAGCGCACACAAGAGACCCAGTACTTC. Amino acids: CAIRRQRTQETQYF.

The rearrangement links TRBV28 to TRBJ2-4, with 10 nucleotides matching TRBD1. V trimming: 10 bases; J trimming: 3 bases; junction bases outside the gene matches: 9. CDR3 length: 15 residues. CDR1 MDHEN and CDR2 SYDVKM come from the germline V gene. This CDR3 reads CATSGTGVVKNIQYF. The CDR3, as DNA: TGTGCCACCTCCGGGACAGGGGTCGTCAAAAACATTCAGTACTTC.

In this sample, this clone turned up once. The genes are TRBV7-6 and TRBJ1-6; a possible D gene is TRBD1 (5 bases). The CDR3 totals 15 residues. Trimming left V 6 bases short and J 2 bases short, with 11 bases between. Germline loops: CDR1 SGHVS, CDR2 FNYEAQ. In DNA, the CDR3 is TGTGCCAGCAGATACGACAGTGCCTATAATTCACCCCTCCACTTT. Translating it yields CASRYDSAYNSPLHF.

This clone was detected once. V and J are TRBV5-1 and TRBJ2-3, with a weak D call TRBD2 (6 bases). The V end lost 0 bases, the J end lost 0 bases, and 14 bases lay between the germline ends. The CDR3 is 17 amino acids. The germline V gene has CDR1 SGHRS and CDR2 YFSETQ. The CDR3 DNA is TGCGCCAGCAGCTTGGGGGACTTCTCTACTAGCACAGATACGCAGTATTTT. Its translation: CASSLGDFSTSTDTQYF.